This T cell receptor beta chain was captured in a study of blood T cells in healthy people across ages. Study as a whole: For every two T cells, template switching captured about one barcoded beta molecule. Findings and caveats of the study: Leaving the PBMCs unsorted stopped any conclusive comparison of naive versus antigen-experienced cells. Possibly confounding the expanded clonotype changes was the fact that donor CMV status was unknown.

Points on this clonotype: Its matching antigen is unknown.

Collection of roughly 9.8 milliliters of peripheral blood was performed for each donor. The ends lost 0 bases at V and 3 bases at J; junction bases unmatched: 4. Germline V gene data show CDR1 as SGHDT and CDR2 as YYEEEE. The CDR3 length is 15 residues. The second PCR ran roughly 7 to 12 cycles with a sample-barcoded 5' primer and J-beta primers. One entry per CDR3 protein, called by TCRdb with MiXCR from the 5' RACE reads. The table has roughly 1,700,000 distinct CDR3 sequences, 28% seen once. The sequence was collected from a woman aged 25 to 39 in good health. The chain uses TRBV5-6 and TRBJ2-3; the match to TRBD1 covers 7 bases. The sequencing input was blood. DNA of the CDR3: TGTGCCAGCAGCTTGGCAGGGGGTTGGACAGATACGCAGTATTTT. Translated: CASSLAGGWTDTQYF.